This T cell receptor beta chain derives from a study of shared clonotypes between healthy human individuals. For the study at large: Sampling drew on donors who were a couple of women and a few men aged 18 to 49.

The V end was cut by 2 bases, the J end by 5 bases, with 10 bases between. The germline V gene encodes CDR1 KGHSH and CDR2 LQKENI. The CDR3 totals 13 residues. A remark on this clone: The antigen remains undetermined.

Study findings and constraints: Sampling involved blood alone; tissue repertoires likely differ.

Profiling relied on immunoSEQ multiplex PCR, and the TCRdb table lists in-frame clones only, not all of them. The data contain fewer than 600,000 clones, approximately 79% of them singletons. The sequence derives from a middle-aged woman in good health. Some clones in this sample may be carry-over from other donors' samples. Sequencing input: PBMCs. The genes are TRBV18 and TRBJ2-7, with D possibly TRBD2 on 5 matching bases. The CDR3 sequence: CASSPGSRDEQYF. For the CDR3, the DNA is TGTGCCAGCTCACCAGGGAGTCGCGACGAGCAGTACTTC.